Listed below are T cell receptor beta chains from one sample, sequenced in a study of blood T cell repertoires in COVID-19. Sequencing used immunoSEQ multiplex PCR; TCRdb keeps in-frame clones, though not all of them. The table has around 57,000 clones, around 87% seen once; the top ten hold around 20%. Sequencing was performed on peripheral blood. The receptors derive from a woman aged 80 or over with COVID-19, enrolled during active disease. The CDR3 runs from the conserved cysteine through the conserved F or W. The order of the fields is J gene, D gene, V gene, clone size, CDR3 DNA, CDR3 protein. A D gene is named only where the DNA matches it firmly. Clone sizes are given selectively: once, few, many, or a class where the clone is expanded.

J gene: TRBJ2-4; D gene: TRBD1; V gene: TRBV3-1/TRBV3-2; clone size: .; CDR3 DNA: TGTGCCAGCAGCCTTCAGGGGGTCGTAGCCAAAAACATTCAGTACTTC; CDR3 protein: CASSLQGVVAKNIQYF
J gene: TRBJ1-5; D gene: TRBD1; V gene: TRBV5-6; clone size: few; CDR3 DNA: TGTGCCAGCAGTCGAAAGGGACAGGGACAACAGCCCCAGCATTTT; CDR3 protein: CASSRKGQGQQPQHF
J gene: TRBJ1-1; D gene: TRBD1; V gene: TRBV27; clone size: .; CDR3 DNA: TGTGCCAGCAGTTTAGAGGGCAGGGGGCGAATTAAGACTGAAGCTTTCTTT; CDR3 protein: CASSLEGRGRIKTEAFF
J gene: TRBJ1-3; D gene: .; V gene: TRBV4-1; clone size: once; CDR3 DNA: TGCGCCAGCAGCCCGTACACCTCTGGAAACACCATATATTTT; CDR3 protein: CASSPYTSGNTIYF
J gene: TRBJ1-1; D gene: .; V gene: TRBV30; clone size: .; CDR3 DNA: TGTGCCTGGAGTCTGGGAGGGACGAACACTGAAGCTTTCTTT; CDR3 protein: CAWSLGGTNTEAFF
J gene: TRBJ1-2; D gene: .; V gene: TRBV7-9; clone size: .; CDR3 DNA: TGTGCCAGCAGCTTAGACTCCGGATCAGGCGGCTACACCTTC; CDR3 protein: CASSLDSGSGGYTF
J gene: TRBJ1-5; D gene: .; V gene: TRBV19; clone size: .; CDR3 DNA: TGTGCCAGTAGTATTACAGAAAATCAGCCCCAGCATTTT; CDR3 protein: CASSITENQPQHF
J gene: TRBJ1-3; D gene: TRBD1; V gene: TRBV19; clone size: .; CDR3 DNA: TGTGCCAGTGGAAGCGCCGGGACAGGGGGCTCTGGAAACACCATATATTTT; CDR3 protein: CASGSAGTGGSGNTIYF
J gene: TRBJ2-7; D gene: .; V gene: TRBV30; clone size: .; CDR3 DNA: TGTGCCTGCCAAGACACCGGTCGGCAATACTTC; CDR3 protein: CACQDTGRQYF
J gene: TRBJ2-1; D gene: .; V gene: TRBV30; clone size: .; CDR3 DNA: TGTGCCTGGAGTAGAGATGACAGCCATGAGCAGTTCTTC; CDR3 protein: CAWSRDDSHEQFF
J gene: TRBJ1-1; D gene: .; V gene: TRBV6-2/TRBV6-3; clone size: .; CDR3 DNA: TGTGCCAGCAGTTACCGGGGGATTGGGAACACTGAAGCTTTCTTT; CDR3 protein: CASSYRGIGNTEAFF
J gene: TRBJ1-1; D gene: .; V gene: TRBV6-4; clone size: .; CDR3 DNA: TGTGCCAGCATAGTCCTGATACCTTTGAACACTGAAGCTTTCTTT; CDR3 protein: CASIVLIPLNTEAFF
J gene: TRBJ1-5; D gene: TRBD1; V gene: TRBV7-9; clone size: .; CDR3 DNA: TGTGCCAGCAGCTTGGGACAGGGGGTCAATCAGCCCCAGCATTTT; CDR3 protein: CASSLGQGVNQPQHF
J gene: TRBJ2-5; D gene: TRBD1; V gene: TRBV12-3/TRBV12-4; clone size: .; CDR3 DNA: TGTGCCAGCTCGGGACAGATACAAGAGACCCAGTACTTC; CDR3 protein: CASSGQIQETQYF
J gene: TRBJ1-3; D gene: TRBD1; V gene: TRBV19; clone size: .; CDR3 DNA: TGTGCCAGTAGTATACTTCCGGGACAGGGGTACTCTGGAAACACCATATATTTT; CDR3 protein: CASSILPGQGYSGNTIYF
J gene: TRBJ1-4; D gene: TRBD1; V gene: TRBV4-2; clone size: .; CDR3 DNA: TGTGCCAGCAGCCTAAGGAGGGGGCAGGATGAAAAACTGTTTTTT; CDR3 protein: CASSLRRGQDEKLFF
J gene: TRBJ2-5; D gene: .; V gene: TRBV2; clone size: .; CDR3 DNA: TGTGCCAGCCGTATGGGGGCGGTTTCGGAGACCCAGTACTTC; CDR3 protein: CASRMGAVSETQYF
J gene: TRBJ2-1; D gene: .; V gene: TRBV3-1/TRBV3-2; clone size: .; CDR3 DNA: TGTGCCAGCAGCCAAGAGCGGGGCGCCCGTTTATCCTACAATGAGCAGTTCTTC; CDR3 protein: CASSQERGARLSYNEQFF
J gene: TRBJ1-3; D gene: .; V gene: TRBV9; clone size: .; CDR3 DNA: TGTGCCAGCAGCGTTCAAGGAGGGTCTGGAAACACCATATATTTT; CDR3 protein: CASSVQGGSGNTIYF
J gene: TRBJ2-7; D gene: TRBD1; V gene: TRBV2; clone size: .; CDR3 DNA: TGTGCCAGCACTAGTCAGGGGGTATCCTACGAGCAGTACTTC; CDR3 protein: CASTSQGVSYEQYF
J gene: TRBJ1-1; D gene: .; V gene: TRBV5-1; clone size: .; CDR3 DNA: TGCGCCAGCAGCCGGGGAGGAGGAGTCAACACTGAAGCTTTCTTT; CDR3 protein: CASSRGGGVNTEAFF
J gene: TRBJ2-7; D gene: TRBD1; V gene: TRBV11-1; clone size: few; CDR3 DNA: TGTGCCAGCAGCTTAGAGGTTGGACAGGGGCACGAGCAGTACTTC; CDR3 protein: CASSLEVGQGHEQYF
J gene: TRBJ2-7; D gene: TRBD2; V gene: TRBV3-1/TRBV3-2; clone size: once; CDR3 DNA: TGTGCCAGCAGCCAAGAAGCGGCGCGGGGGGCCTACGAGCAGTACTTC; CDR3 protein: CASSQEAARGAYEQYF
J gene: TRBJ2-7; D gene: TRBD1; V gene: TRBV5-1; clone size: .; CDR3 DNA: TGCGCCAGCGGGTCGGGGACAGGGATTTCCTACGAGCAGTACTTC; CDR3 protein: CASGSGTGISYEQYF
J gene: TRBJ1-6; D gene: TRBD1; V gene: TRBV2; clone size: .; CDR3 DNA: TGTGCCAGCAGCTACACGGGACAGGCCAATTCACCCCTCCACTTT; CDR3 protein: CASSYTGQANSPLHF
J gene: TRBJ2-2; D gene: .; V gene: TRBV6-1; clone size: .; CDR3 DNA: TGTGCCAGCACACTGTCTGACAGTACCGGGGAGCTGTTTTTT; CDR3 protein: CASTLSDSTGELFF
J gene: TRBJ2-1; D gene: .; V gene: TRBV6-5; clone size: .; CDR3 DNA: TGTGCCAGCAGTTCTGCCGGGTACAATGAGCAGTTCTTC; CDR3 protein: CASSSAGYNEQFF
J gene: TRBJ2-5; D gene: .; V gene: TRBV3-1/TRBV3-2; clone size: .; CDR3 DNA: TGTGCCAGCAGCTACCAGGGTAACCCCGCAGGGTACCAAGAGACCCAGTACTTC; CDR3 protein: CASSYQGNPAGYQETQYF
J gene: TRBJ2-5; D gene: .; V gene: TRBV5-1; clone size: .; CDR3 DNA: TGCGCCAGCAGCTTGGTTGGTAGCGAAGAGACCCAGTACTTC; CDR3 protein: CASSLVGSEETQYF
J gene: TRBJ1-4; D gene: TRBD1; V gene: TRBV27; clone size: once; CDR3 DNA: TGTGCCAGCAGTCGGTCCCAGGGGGCGAGGGCTAATGAAAAACTGTTTTTT; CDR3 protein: CASSRSQGARANEKLFF
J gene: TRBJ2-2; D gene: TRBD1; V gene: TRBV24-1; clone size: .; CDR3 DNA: TGTGCCACCAGACTCGGACAGGGGAGTAGTGAGGGTAACACCGGGGAGCTGTTTTTT; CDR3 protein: CATRLGQGSSEGNTGELFF
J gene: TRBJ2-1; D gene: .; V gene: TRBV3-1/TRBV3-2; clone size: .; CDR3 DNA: TGTGCCAGCAGCCAAGCGCGTGAGCAGTTCTTC; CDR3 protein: CASSQAREQFF
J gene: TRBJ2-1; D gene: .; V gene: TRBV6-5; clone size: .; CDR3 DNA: TGTGCCAGCAGGGAGAGCGGCCGCTACAATGAGCAGTTCTTC; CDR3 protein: CASRESGRYNEQFF
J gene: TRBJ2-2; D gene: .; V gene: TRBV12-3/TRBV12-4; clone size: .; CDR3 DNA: TGTGCCAGCAGCCCCTTCGGGACCGGGGAGCTGTTTTTT; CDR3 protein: CASSPFGTGELFF
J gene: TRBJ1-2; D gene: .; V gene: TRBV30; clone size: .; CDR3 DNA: TGTGCCTGGAGTGAACCGCGGGAAACCTATGGCTACACCTTC; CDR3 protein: CAWSEPRETYGYTF
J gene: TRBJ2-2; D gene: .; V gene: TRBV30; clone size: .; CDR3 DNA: TGTGCCTGGAAGGGTGGGGGCACGAACACCGGGGAGCTGTTTTTT; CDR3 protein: CAWKGGGTNTGELFF
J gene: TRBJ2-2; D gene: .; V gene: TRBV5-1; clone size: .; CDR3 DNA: TGCGCCAGCAGCTTGGAACCAGGGCGGAACACCGGGGAGCTGTTTTTT; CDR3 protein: CASSLEPGRNTGELFF
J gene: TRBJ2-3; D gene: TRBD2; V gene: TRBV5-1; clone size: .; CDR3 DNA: TGCGCCAGCAGCTGGACTAGCGGGGGGGTAGATACGCAGTATTTT; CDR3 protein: CASSWTSGGVDTQYF
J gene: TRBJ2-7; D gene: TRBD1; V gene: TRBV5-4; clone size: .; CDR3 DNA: TGTGCCAGCAGCGGCCGGAGACAGGGCAGCTCCTACGAGCAGTACTTC; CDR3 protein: CASSGRRQGSSYEQYF
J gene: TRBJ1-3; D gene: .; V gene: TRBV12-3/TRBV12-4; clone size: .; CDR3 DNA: TGTGCCAGCAGCCAGGGTCCTGGAAACACCATATATTTT; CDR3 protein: CASSQGPGNTIYF
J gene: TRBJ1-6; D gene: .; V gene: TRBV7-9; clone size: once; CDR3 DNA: TGTGCCAGCAGCTTATCCACAGGGTCCCCTAATTCACCCCTCCACTTT; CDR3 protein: CASSLSTGSPNSPLHF
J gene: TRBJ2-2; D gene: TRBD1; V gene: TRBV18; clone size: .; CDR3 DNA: TGTGCCAGCTCATCGACGACAGGGATCAACACCGGGGAGCTGTTTTTT; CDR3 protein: CASSSTTGINTGELFF
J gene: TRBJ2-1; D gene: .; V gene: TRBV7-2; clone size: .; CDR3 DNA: TGTGCCAGCAACTCGGACACCCCCTACAATGAGCAGTTCTTC; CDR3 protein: CASNSDTPYNEQFF
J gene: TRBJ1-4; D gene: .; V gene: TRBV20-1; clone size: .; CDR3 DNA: TGCAGTGCCAGTTTGGACAGAACTAATGAAAAACTGTTTTTT; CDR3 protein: CSASLDRTNEKLFF
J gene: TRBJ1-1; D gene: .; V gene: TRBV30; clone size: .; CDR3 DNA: TGTGCCTGGAGTACCCCAGACACTGAAGCTTTCTTT; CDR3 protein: CAWSTPDTEAFF
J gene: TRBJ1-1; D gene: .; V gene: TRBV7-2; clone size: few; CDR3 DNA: TGTGCCAGCAGCTTGATGGCCACTGAAGCTTTCTTT; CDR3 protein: CASSLMATEAFF